This T cell receptor (beta chain) appears in the sequencing data of a study of cytotoxic CD8 clonotypes in ibrutinib-treated CLL. Background on the study: The subjects consisted of 11 to 12 relapsed/refractory and about 14 treatment-naive individuals, with 17 IGHV unmutated. Samples averaged approximately 240,000 productive templates and approximately 100,000 productive rearrangements. General study results and limits: Treatment left the uncommon public clonotypes either contracted or stable in frequency.

Points on this clone: No antigen is known for it.

TCRdb's table, derived via immunoSEQ multiplex PCR, lists solely in-frame clones and lacks some. This table holds almost 250,000 clones, roughly 74% found once. Per germline, CDR1 PRHDT and CDR2 FYEKMQ (reference sequence). V lost 2 bases and J 1 base, leaving 5 bases between the germline ends. The CDR3 has 14 amino acids. V is TRBV13 and J is TRBJ2-2; no clear D gene. Here the sequenced sample was PBMCs, taken after 24 months of ibrutinib treatment. The origin of this receptor is a human donor with chronic lymphocytic leukemia. CDR3: CASSLYRNTGELFF. CDR3 sequence (DNA): TGTGCCAGCAGCTTATACAGGAACACCGGGGAGCTGTTTTTT. The complete variable domain, with remaining parts taken from reference TRBV13 and TRBJ2-2, reads AAGVIQSPRHLIKEKRETATLKCYPIPRHDTVYWYQQGPGQDPQFLISFYEKMQSDKGSIPDRFSAQQFSDYHSELNMSSLELGDSALYFCASSLYRNTGELFFGEGSRLTVL.